Below, 26 T cell receptor beta chains from the same sample are listed, as sequenced in a study of post-analysis software for immune sequencing data. General study findings and limits: Patients showed TRBV5-6, TRBV5-1 and TRBV20-1 among roughly 5 TRBV segments more frequent than in controls.

These receptors lack a known antigen. Libraries were made from TCR beta cDNA, and they carried unique molecular identifiers. TCRdb re-analysed the PCR reads in MiXCR, keeping a single row per CDR3 protein. The sample lists 450,000 to 650,000 distinct CDR3 sequences, about 40% occurring once. The sample comprised blood. Receptors were obtained from a girl aged 10-17 years with multiple sclerosis.

This sequence joins TRBV3-1 and TRBJ2-1, with D unclear. This CDR3 has 13 residues. Germline CDR1 and CDR2: LGHDT and YNNKEL (reference sequence). V was cut by 1 base and J by 7 bases, with 8 bases left in between. Here the CDR3 DNA reads TGTGCCAGCAGCCAAGTCGGGTCGAATGAGCAGTTCTTC. It is translated as CASSQVGSNEQFF.

The chain is built from TRBV5-1 and TRBJ1-2; 8 positions agree with TRBD1. From germline, CDR1 is SGHRS and CDR2 YFSETQ. V gave up 4 bases and J gave up 8 bases; unmatched junction bases: 7. The CDR3 spans 13 residues. This chain's CDR3 is CASSPTGDDGYTF. The CDR3, as DNA: TGCGCCAGCAGCCCGACAGGGGACGACGGCTACACCTTC.

This chain links TRBV5-6 with TRBJ1-2, with no clear D. Germline CDR1 reads SGHDT; CDR2 reads YYEEEE. Trimming left V 3 bases short and J 3 bases short, with 6 bases between. The CDR3 loop spans 12 amino acids. The DNA for the CDR3 is TGTGCCAGCAGCTCCCGATACTATGGCTACACCTTC. It translates to CASSSRYYGYTF.

This clonotype showed up many times. V usage is TRBV29-1 and J usage is TRBJ2-4; D perhaps matches TRBD2 (5 bases). The germline V and J ends were trimmed by 7 bases and 0 bases, with 16 bases remaining between them. Germline V gene sequence: CDR1 SQVTM, CDR2 ANQGSEA. This CDR3 is 15 amino acids long. CDR3 region: CSAVPDGIAKNIQYF. DNA of the CDR3: TGCAGCGCCGTTCCGGACGGGATAGCCAAAAACATTCAGTACTTC.

This clonotype has just a few counts. The chain has TRBV20-1 and TRBJ2-7, with 9 bases that match TRBD2. The CDR3 runs to 14 residues. Germline values: CDR1 DFQATT, CDR2 SNEGSKA (reference sequence). V gave up 0 bases and J gave up 2 bases; unmatched junction bases: 2. Here the CDR3 DNA reads TGCAGTGCTAGAGAGCGGGGGGGAACCTACGAGCAGTACTTC. Its translation is CSARERGGTYEQYF.

J is TRBJ2-7 and V is TRBV5-1; D is perhaps TRBD2 (6 bases). V was cut by 0 bases and J by 4 bases, with 11 bases left in between. CDR1 is SGHRS and CDR2 is YFSETQ in the germline V gene. This CDR3 contains 14 residues. The CDR3 nucleotides are TGCGCCAGCAGCTTGGTGCGGCGGGGTTACGAGCAGTACTTC. Translating it yields CASSLVRRGYEQYF.

This rearrangement joins TRBV11-3 to TRBJ1-2, with no clear D. CDR3 length: 13 residues. Germline values: CDR1 SGHNT, CDR2 YENEEA. V was trimmed by 5 bases and J by 3 bases, leaving 10 bases between them. For the CDR3, the DNA is TGTGCCAGCAGCCCTCGCGAGGACTATGGCTACACCTTC. This gives the protein CASSPREDYGYTF.

The chain uses TRBV2 and TRBJ2-1, with D hard to call. V was cut by 9 bases and J by 0 bases, with 12 bases left in between. Per the germline V gene, CDR1 is SNHLY and CDR2 is FYNNEI. This CDR3 has 14 amino acids. CDR3 residues: CARSRGSSYNEQFF. The CDR3, as DNA: TGTGCCAGATCTCGTGGTAGCTCCTACAATGAGCAGTTCTTC. Using reference TRBV2 and TRBJ2-1 for the parts outside the CDR3, the full variable domain is EPEVTQTPSHQVTQMGQEVILRCVPISNHLYFYWYRQILGQKVEFLVSFYNNEISEKSEIFDDQFSVERPDGSNFTLKIRSTKLEDSAMYFCARSRGSSYNEQFFGPGTRLTVL.

This clonotype was counted between two and nine times. The genes are TRBV5-1 and TRBJ2-4; D gene unclear. The CDR3 runs 13 residues. V lost 0 bases to trimming and J lost 8 bases, with 9 bases between them. Germline V CDR1 and CDR2: SGHRS, YFSETQ. The chain's CDR3 is CASSLAVSDIQYF. CDR3 bases: TGCGCCAGCAGCTTGGCGGTCAGCGACATTCAGTACTTC.

This sequence joins TRBV10-2 and TRBJ1-6; 10 bases agree with TRBD1. Trimming cost V 2 bases and J 10 bases; bases outside gene matches: 11. Germline-derived CDR1 and CDR2 are WSHSY and SAAADI. The CDR3 covers 17 residues. This CDR3 reads CASSEGDRGAFRSPLHF. CDR3 sequence (DNA): TGCGCCAGCAGTGAGGGGGACAGGGGAGCGTTTAGATCACCCCTCCACTTT.

This clonotype has only a few counts. The V call is TRBV12-3 or TRBV12-4, the J call TRBJ2-3, with D uncertain. Trimming stripped 7 bases from V and 1 base from J, with 3 bases between. The CDR3 is made up of 11 amino acids. The CDR3 loop is CASMGTDTQYF. For the CDR3, the DNA is TGTGCCAGCATGGGCACAGATACGCAGTATTTT.

The chain uses TRBV7-8 and TRBJ1-1; D may be TRBD1 (6 bases). V was pared by 2 bases and J by 4 bases, with 23 bases between. Germline lookup yields CDR1 SGHVS and CDR2 FQNEAQ. This CDR3 is built from 18 residues. DNA of the CDR3: TGTGCCAGCAGCTTACCGCCCCTTTCTAGGGGGAAGTCCACTGAAGCTTTCTTT. Protein: CASSLPPLSRGKSTEAFF. The full variable domain, completed using reference TRBV7-8 and TRBJ1-1, is GAGVSQSPRYKVAKRGQDVALRCDPISGHVSLFWYQQALGQGPEFLTYFQNEAQLDKSGLPSDRFFAERPEGSVSTLKIQRTQQEDSAVYLCASSLPPLSRGKSTEAFFGQGTRLTVV.

The rearrangement joins TRBV12-3 or TRBV12-4 to TRBJ2-3; perhaps TRBD2 as D (6 bases). V was pared by 3 bases and J by 3 bases, with 10 bases between. The CDR3 has 14 residues. CDR3 DNA: TGTGCCAGCAGTTTGGGGACTCGAACAGATACGCAGTATTTT. It codes for CASSLGTRTDTQYF.

V and J are TRBV7-9 and TRBJ1-2; D is undetermined. The CDR3 covers 13 residues. Germline values: CDR1 SEHNR, CDR2 FQNEAQ (reference sequence). Trimming stripped 4 bases from V and 5 bases from J, with 11 bases between. The chain's CDR3 is CASSSPDLYGYTF. The CDR3 bases are TGTGCCAGCAGCTCCCCGGATCTTTATGGCTACACCTTC.

The V gene is TRBV4-1, the J gene TRBJ1-2; D not certain. There are 15 residues in the CDR3. V was cut by 0 bases and J by 4 bases, with 12 bases left in between. Germline V lookup: CDR1 MGHRA, CDR2 YSYEKL. CDR3 region: CASSQDQQHSYGYTF. In DNA, the CDR3 is TGCGCCAGCAGCCAAGATCAACAACACAGCTATGGCTACACCTTC.

The chain carries TRBV7-2 and TRBJ2-1, with D maybe TRBD2 (6 bases). There are 17 residues in the CDR3. From germline, CDR1 is SGHTA and CDR2 FQGNSA. Trimming stripped 2 bases from V and 10 bases from J, with 24 bases between. DNA of the CDR3: TGTGCCAGCAGCTTACGCATACTGCGGGGACTGCTTGTGGAGCAGTTCTTC. Residues: CASSLRILRGLLVEQFF.

This chain joins TRBV11-3 and TRBJ2-5; possible D gene TRBD1, 5 bases. This CDR3 spans 15 amino acids. CDR1 is SGHNT, CDR2 YENEEA, per germline. Deletions cut 0 bases from V and 1 base from J, with 9 bases between. This CDR3 reads CASSLEGHSQETQYF. Here the CDR3 DNA reads TGTGCCAGCAGCTTAGAAGGACACAGCCAAGAGACCCAGTACTTC.

This rearrangement joins TRBV9 to TRBJ2-7, with a possible D match to TRBD2 (5 bases). The germline V and J ends were trimmed by 3 bases and 6 bases, with 10 bases remaining between them. The V gene's germline CDR1 is SGDLS and CDR2 YYNGEE. CDR3 length: 12 residues. The CDR3 DNA reads TGTGCCAGCAGCGCCTCTGCGGGCGAGCAGTACTTC. The encoded protein is CASSASAGEQYF.

V usage is TRBV5-5 and J usage is TRBJ2-1; D is possibly TRBD2 (7 bases). This CDR3 is 19 amino acids long. Trimming left V 0 bases short and J 1 base short, with 20 bases between. The V gene's germline CDR1 is SGHKS and CDR2 YYEKEE (reference sequence). The CDR3 nucleotides are TGTGCCAGCAGCTTGGAGGGGGGGCCGGCGGGGGAGTCCTACAATGAGCAGTTCTTC. Its protein product is CASSLEGGPAGESYNEQFF. Together with reference TRBV5-5 and TRBJ2-1, the CDR3 gives the full variable domain: DAGVTQSPTHLIKTRGQQVTLRCSPISGHKSVSWYQQVLGQGPQFIFQYYEKEERGRGNFPDRFSARQFPNYSSELNVNALLLGDSALYLCASSLEGGPAGESYNEQFFGPGTRLTVL.

Only a few counts were recorded for this clonotype. A read error may produce the germline difference seen at one junction end. This CDR3 reads CASSLGDMNTEAFF. The CDR3 region has the DNA TGTGCCAGCAGTTTAGGGGATATGAACACTGAAGCTTTCTTT. The chain joins TRBV5-1 to TRBJ1-1, with D maybe TRBD1 (5 bases). The CDR3 totals 14 residues. Germline V gene sequence: CDR1 SGHRS, CDR2 YFSETQ.

The chain has TRBV3-1 and TRBJ2-7, with TRBD2 matching 7 bases. J lost 0 bases, V lost 6 bases, and 5 bases had no gene match. This CDR3 comprises 14 residues. Germline assignment: CDR1 LGHDT and CDR2 YNNKEL (reference sequence). The CDR3 region has the DNA TGTGCCAGCAGGGATAGCGGGTGCTCCTACGAGCAGTACTTC. It yields the protein CASRDSGCSYEQYF.

This clonotype turned up a few times. The J gene is TRBJ1-2, the V gene TRBV6-5; TRBD1 is a possible D gene (5 bases). Germline CDR1 reads MNHEY; CDR2 reads SVGAGI. Trimming removed 5 bases from V and 4 bases from J, with 17 bases in between. This CDR3 spans 15 amino acids. The chain's CDR3 is CASSPSWGGIYGYTF. The CDR3 DNA follows: TGTGCCAGCAGTCCCTCTTGGGGGGGTATCTATGGCTACACCTTC.

This rearrangement joins TRBV20-1 to TRBJ2-7; 8 bases agree with TRBD2. There are 14 residues in the CDR3. Trimming at V came to 3 bases and at J to 0 bases, leaving 4 bases not matched to a gene. Germline V CDR1 and CDR2: DFQATT, SNEGSKA (reference sequence). CDR3 nucleotide sequence: TGCAGTGCTAGTCTAGCGGGCCTCTCCTACGAGCAGTACTTC. Translation: CSASLAGLSYEQYF.

The genes are TRBV4-2 and TRBJ2-3; TRBD2 agrees at 8 bases. V lost 4 bases and J lost 4; bases outside the gene matches: 10. CDR1 and CDR2 from the germline V gene are LGHNA and YNFKEQ. The CDR3 contains 16 residues. The CDR3 loop reads CASSRGGAGGADTQYF. The CDR3 DNA reads TGTGCCAGCAGCCGAGGGGGGGCGGGAGGAGCAGATACGCAGTATTTT.

This clonotype was picked up a small number of times. J is TRBJ2-3 and V is TRBV4-1; 13 bases map to TRBD2. Germline loops: CDR1 MGHRA, CDR2 YSYEKL. The J segment lost 6 bases and the V segment lost 3 bases, leaving 9 bases of the junction unmatched. The CDR3 has 17 amino acids. The CDR3 nucleotides are TGCGCCAGCAGCCAGCGGACTAGCGGGGGACCCGGTGATACGCAGTATTTT. Translated: CASSQRTSGGPGDTQYF.

This rearrangement joins TRBV29-1 to TRBJ2-1; TRBD1 matches at 10 bases. Germline V gene data show CDR1 as SQVTM and CDR2 as ANQGSEA. Trimming removed 0 bases from V and 2 bases from J; junction bases left unmatched: 4. This CDR3 is 16 amino acids long. The CDR3 reads CSVEDGGTGAYNEQFF. CDR3 bases: TGCAGCGTTGAAGATGGGGGGACAGGGGCCTACAATGAGCAGTTCTTC.